This T cell receptor delta chain was recovered during a study of gamma-delta T cells after stem cell transplantation. TCRdb called clones anew from the RT-PCR reads with CATT. The sample carries around 2,500 delta-chain clones, 20% to 25% recorded once. This clone is termed medium-sized (0.01 to 0.1%). Trimming removed 3 bases from V and 2 bases from J, with 22 bases in between. The CDR3 loop spans 18 amino acids. CDR1 is TSWWSYY and CDR2 is QGS in the germline V gene. The chain links TRDV1 to TRDJ1; D possibly corresponds to TRDD2 (5 bases). Sequenced material: gamma-delta T cells. The receptor's source is a human donor. It is not recorded whose cells these are; they may come from a transplant donor. This CDR3 is CALGDPHLIPVKTDKLIF. In DNA, the CDR3 is TGTGCTCTTGGGGACCCCCACCTCATTCCTGTTAAAACCGATAAACTCATCTTT.